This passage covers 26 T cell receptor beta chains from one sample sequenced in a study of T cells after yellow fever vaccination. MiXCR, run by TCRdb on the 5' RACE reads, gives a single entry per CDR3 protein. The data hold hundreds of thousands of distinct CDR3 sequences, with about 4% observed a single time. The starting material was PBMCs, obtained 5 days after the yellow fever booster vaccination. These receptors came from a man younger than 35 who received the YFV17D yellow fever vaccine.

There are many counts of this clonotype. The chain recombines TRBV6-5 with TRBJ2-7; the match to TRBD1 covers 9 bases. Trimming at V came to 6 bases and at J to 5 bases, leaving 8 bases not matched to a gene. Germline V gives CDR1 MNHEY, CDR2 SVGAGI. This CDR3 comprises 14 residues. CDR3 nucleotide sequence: TGTGCCAGCAGATCCCGGGACAGGGTGGACGAGCAGTACTTC. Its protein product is CASRSRDRVDEQYF.

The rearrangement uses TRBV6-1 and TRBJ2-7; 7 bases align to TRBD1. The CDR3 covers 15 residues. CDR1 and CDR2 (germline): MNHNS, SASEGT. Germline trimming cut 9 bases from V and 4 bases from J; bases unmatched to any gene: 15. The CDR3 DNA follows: TGTGCCAGGGACGATACCGGGACAGCTCCTTACGAGCAGTACGTC. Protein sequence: CARDDTGTAPYEQYV.

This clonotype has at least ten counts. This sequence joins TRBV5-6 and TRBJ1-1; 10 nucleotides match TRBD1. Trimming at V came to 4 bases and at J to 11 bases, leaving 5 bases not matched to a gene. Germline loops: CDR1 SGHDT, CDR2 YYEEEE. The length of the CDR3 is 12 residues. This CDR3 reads CASSRGTGEAFF. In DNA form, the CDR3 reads TGTGCCAGCAGCAGAGGGACAGGGGAGGCTTTCTTT.

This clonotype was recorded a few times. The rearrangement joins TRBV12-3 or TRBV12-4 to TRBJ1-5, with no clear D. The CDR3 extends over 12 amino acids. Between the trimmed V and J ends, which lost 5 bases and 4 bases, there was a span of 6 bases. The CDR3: CASSRHNQPQHF. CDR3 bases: TGTGCCAGCAGTCGACATAATCAGCCCCAGCATTTT.

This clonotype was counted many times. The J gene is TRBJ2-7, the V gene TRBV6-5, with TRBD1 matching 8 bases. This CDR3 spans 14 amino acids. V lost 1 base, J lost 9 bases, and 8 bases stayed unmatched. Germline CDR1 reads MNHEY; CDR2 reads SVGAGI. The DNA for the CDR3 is TGTGCCAGCAGTTACTTGGGACAGGAGGCGCGGCAGTACTTC. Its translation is CASSYLGQEARQYF.

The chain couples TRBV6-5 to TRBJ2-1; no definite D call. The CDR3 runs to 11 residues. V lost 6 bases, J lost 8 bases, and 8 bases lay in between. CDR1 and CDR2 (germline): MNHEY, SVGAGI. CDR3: CASRKVDEQFF. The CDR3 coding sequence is TGTGCCAGCAGGAAAGTCGATGAGCAGTTCTTC.

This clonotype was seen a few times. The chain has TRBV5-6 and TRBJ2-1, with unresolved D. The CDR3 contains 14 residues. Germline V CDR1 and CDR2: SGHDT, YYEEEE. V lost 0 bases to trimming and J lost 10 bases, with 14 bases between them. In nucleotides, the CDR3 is TGTGCCAGCAGCTTGGTGGCCCCGCCCGTGGAGCAGTTCTTC. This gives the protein CASSLVAPPVEQFF. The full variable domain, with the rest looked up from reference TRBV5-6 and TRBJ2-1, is DAGVTQSPTHLIKTRGQQVTLRCSPKSGHDTVSWYQQALGQGPQFIFQYYEEEERQRGNFPDRFSGHQFPNYSSELNVNALLLGDSALYLCASSLVAPPVEQFFGPGTRLTVL.

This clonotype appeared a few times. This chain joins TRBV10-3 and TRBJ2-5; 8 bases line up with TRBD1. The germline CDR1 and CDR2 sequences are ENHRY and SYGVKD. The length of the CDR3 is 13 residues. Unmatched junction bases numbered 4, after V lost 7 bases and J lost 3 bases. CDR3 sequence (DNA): TGTGCCATCAAGCAGGACAGGGAAGAGACCCAGTACTTC. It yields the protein CAIKQDREETQYF.

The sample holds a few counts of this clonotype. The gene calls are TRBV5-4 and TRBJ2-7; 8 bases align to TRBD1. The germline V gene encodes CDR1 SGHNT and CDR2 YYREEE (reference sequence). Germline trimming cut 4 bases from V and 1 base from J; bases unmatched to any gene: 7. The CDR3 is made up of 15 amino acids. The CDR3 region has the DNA TGTGCCAGCAGCGCCGGGACAGGAGTGTCCTACGAGCAGTACGTC. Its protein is CASSAGTGVSYEQYV.

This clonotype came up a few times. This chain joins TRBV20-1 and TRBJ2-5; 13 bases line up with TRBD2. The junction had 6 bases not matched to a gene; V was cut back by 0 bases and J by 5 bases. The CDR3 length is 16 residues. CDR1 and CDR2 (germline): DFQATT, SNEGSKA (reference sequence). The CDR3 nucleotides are TGCAGTGCTAGAGATCCGACTAGCGGGGGGCCGGAGACCCAGTACTTC. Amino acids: CSARDPTSGGPETQYF.

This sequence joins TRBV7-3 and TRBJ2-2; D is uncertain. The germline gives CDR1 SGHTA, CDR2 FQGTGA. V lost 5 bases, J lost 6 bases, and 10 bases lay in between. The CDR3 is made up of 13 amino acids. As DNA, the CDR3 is TGTGCCAGCAGCCCCTATGGGTCCGGGGAGCTGTTTTTT. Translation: CASSPYGSGELFF. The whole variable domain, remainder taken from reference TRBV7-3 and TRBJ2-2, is GAGVSQTPSNKVTEKGKYVELRCDPISGHTALYWYRQSLGQGPEFLIYFQGTGAADDSGLPNDRFFAVRPEGSVSTLKIQRTERGDSAVYLCASSPYGSGELFFGEGSRLTVL.

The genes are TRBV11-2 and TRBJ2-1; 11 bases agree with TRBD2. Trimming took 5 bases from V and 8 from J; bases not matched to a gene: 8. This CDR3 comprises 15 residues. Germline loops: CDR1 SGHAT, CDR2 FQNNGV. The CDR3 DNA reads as TGTGCCAGCAGCCCGACTAGCGGGGTAAAGGATGAGCAGTTCTTC. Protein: CASSPTSGVKDEQFF.

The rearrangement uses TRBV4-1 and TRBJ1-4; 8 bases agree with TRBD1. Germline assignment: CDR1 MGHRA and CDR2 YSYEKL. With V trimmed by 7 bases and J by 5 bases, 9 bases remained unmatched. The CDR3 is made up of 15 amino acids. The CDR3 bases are TGCGCCAGCATCGGGGGACAGGCGAGAAATGAAAAACTGTTTTTT. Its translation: CASIGGQARNEKLFF.

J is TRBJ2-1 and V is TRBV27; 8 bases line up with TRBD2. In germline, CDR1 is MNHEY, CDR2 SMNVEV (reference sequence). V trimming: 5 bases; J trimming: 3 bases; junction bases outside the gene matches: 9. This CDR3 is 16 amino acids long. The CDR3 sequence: CASSPMGGGFYNEQFF. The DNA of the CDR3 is TGTGCCAGCAGTCCCATGGGCGGGGGGTTCTACAATGAGCAGTTCTTC.

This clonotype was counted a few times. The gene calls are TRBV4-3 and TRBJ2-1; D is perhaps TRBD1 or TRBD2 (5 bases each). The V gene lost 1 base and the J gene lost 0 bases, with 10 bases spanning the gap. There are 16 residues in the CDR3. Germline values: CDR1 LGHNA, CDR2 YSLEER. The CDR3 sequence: CASSQGWGNSYNEQFF. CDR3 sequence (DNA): TGCGCCAGCAGCCAAGGGTGGGGGAACTCCTACAATGAGCAGTTCTTC.

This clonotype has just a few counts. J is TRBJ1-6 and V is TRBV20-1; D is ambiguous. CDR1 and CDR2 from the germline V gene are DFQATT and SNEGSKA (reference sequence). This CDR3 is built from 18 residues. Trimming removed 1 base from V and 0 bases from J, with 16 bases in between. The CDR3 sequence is CSARVVPHSGSYNSPLHF. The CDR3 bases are TGCAGTGCTAGAGTGGTCCCTCACTCCGGCTCCTATAATTCACCCCTCCACTTT.

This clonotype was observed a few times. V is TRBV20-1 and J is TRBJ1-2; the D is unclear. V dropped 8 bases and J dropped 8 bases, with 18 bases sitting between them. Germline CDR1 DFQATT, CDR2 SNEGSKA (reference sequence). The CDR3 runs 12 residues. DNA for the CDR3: TGCAGTCCTCCTCAGGCGTCCTGGGGCTACACCTTC. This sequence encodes CSPPQASWGYTF.

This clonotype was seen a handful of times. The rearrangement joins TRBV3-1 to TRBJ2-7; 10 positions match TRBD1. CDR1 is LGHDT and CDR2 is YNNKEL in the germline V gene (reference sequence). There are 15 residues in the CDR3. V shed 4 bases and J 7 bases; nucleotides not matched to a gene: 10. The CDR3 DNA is TGTGCCAGCAGCCGATACGCCGGGACAGGGGCTGAGCAGTACTTC. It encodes CASSRYAGTGAEQYF.

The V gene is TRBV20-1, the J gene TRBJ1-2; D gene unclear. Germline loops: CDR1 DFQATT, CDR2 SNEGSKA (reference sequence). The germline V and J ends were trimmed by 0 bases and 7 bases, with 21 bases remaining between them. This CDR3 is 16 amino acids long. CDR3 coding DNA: TGCAGTGCTAGAGATCGTAGGAAGGCAAAAGGTGGTGGCTACACCTTC. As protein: CSARDRRKAKGGGYTF.

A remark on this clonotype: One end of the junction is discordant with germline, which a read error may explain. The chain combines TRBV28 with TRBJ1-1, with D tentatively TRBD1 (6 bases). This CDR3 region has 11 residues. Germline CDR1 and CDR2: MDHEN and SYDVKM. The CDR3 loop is CASHRVTDAFF. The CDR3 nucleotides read TGTGCCAGTCACAGGGTAACTGATGCTTTCTTT.

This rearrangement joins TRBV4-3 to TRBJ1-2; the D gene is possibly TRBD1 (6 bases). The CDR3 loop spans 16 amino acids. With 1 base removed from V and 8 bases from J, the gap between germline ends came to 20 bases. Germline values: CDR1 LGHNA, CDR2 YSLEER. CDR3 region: CASSQVRGTTTRGYTF. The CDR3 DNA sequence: TGCGCCAGCAGCCAAGTCCGCGGGACAACAACTCGGGGCTACACCTTC.

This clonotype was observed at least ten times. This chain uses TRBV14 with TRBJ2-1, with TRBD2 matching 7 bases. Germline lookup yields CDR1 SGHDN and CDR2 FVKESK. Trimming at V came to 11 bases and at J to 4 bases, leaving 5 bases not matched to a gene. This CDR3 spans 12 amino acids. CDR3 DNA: TGTGCCTCGGGGGGACTATACAATGAGCAGTTCTTC. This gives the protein CASGGLYNEQFF.

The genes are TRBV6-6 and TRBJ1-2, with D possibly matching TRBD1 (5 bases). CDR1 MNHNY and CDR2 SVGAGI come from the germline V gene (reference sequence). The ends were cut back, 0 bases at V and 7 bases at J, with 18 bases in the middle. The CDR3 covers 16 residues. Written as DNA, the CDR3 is TGTGCCAGCAGTTACTCTCTCGGGGACCGAGTGTTTGGCTACACCTTC. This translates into CASSYSLGDRVFGYTF.

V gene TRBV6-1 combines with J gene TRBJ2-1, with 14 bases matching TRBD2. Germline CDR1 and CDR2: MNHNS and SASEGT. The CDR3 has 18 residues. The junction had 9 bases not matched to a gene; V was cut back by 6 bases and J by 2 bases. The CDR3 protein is CASSRGGLAGVAYNEQFF. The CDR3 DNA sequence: TGTGCCAGCAGCCGTGGGGGACTAGCGGGGGTGGCCTACAATGAGCAGTTCTTC.

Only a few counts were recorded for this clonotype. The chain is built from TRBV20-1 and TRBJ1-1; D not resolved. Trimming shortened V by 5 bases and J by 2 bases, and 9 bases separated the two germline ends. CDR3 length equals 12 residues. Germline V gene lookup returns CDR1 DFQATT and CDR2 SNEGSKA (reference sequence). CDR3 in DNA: TGCAGTGCTCCCCGGGGAAACACTGAAGCTTTCTTT. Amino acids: CSAPRGNTEAFF.

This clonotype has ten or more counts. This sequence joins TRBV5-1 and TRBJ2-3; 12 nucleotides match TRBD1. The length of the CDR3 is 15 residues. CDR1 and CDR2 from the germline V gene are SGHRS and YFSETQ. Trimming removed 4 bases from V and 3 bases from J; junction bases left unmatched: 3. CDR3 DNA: TGCGCCAGCAGCAGGGGACAGGGGGCAACAGATACGCAGTATTTT. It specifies CASSRGQGATDTQYF.